One and the same sample provided the 5 T cell receptor beta chains below, sequenced in a study of cytomegalovirus exposure and HLA in healthy donors. PCR primers comprised 60 Vbeta and 13 Jbeta primers. Only in-frame clones appear in the TCRdb table, and some are missing; sequencing was by immunoSEQ multiplex PCR. Of 150,000 to 200,000 clones listed, roughly 74% are singletons. The sequenced sample consisted of PBMCs. The origin of the receptors is a woman aged 40 to 50 in good health and CMV-seropositive.

The table lists this clone with a few counts. The chain carries TRBV28 and TRBJ1-5; TRBD1 aligns across 7 bases. Germline CDR1 is MDHEN and CDR2 is SYDVKM. There are 18 residues in the CDR3. After removal of 6 bases from V and 0 bases from J, the junction contained 14 bases not matched to a gene. The CDR3 bases are TGTGCCAGCAGGCTTACAGGGGAGAGGTCCCTTAGCAATCAGCCCCAGCATTTT. Protein sequence: CASRLTGERSLSNQPQHF.

This clone was seen only a few times. V gene TRBV18 combines with J gene TRBJ1-5; TRBD1 aligns across 11 bases. Germline CDR1 is KGHSH and CDR2 is LQKENI. Germline trimming cut 2 bases from V and 0 bases from J; bases unmatched to any gene: 6. The CDR3 spans 18 residues. DNA of the CDR3: TGTGCCAGCTCACCAGGGACAGGGGGTGGTTATAGCAATCAGCCCCAGCATTTT. This sequence encodes CASSPGTGGGYSNQPQHF.

This clone was found a few times. The chain joins TRBV9 to TRBJ2-1; unclear D gene. The germline V and J ends were trimmed by 0 bases and 9 bases, with 16 bases remaining between them. This CDR3 is 15 amino acids long. Germline V gene data show CDR1 as SGDLS and CDR2 as YYNGEE. The CDR3 spells CASSVDERRFGEQFF. The CDR3 region has the DNA TGTGCCAGCAGCGTAGATGAGCGACGCTTTGGTGAGCAGTTCTTC.

V gene TRBV19 combines with J gene TRBJ2-5; possibly TRBD2 for D (5 bases). V lost 3 bases and J 5 bases, leaving 13 bases between the germline ends. The CDR3 is 14 residues long. CDR1 LNHDA and CDR2 SQIVND come from the germline V gene (reference sequence). The CDR3 loop reads CASSMSRRWETQYF. CDR3 nucleotide sequence: TGTGCCAGTAGTATGAGCAGGAGGTGGGAGACCCAGTACTTC.

This clone was recorded a few times. The J gene is TRBJ1-1, the V gene TRBV25-1, with 7 nucleotides matching TRBD1. The CDR3 has 15 residues. Losses at the gene ends were 0 bases for V and 7 bases for J; bases not matched to a gene: 8. Germline CDR1 is MGHDK and CDR2 is SYGVNS. The CDR3 DNA follows: TGTGCCAGCAGTGAATATGCCCTCAACAGGGGTGAAGCTTTCTTT. Its protein product is CASSEYALNRGEAFF.